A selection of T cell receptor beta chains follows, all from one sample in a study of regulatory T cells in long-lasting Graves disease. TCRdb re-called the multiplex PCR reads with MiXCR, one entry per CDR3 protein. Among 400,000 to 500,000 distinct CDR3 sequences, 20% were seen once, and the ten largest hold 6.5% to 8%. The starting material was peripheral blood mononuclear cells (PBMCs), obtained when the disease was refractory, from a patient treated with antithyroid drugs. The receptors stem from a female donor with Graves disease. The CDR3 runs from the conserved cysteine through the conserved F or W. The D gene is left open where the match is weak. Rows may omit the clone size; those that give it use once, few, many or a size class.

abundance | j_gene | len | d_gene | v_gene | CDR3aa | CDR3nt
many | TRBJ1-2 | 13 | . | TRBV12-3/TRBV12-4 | CASSSDSNYGYTF | TGTGCCAGCAGTAGCGACAGCAACTATGGCTACACCTTC
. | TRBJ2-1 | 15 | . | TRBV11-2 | CASSEGRSPYNEQFF | TGTGCCAGCAGCGAGGGGAGGAGCCCCTACAATGAGCAGTTCTTC
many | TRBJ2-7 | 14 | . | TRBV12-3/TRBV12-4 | CASSLDREGAEQYF | TGTGCCAGCAGTTTGGACAGGGAGGGGGCGGAGCAGTACTTC
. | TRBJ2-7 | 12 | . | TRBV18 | CASSPYGNEQYF | TGTGCCAGCTCACCTTACGGCAACGAGCAGTACTTC
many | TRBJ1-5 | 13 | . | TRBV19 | CASGISLNQPQHF | TGTGCCAGTGGCATAAGCCTTAATCAGCCCCAGCATTTT
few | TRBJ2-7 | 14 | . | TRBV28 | CASSSSWGSYEQYF | TGTGCCAGCAGTTCGTCATGGGGGTCCTACGAGCAGTACTTC
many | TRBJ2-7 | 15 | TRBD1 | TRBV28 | CASSLGDRGVYEQYF | TGTGCCAGCAGTTTAGGTGACAGGGGAGTTTACGAGCAGTACTTC
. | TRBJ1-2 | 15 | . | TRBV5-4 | CASSRQRGALNGYTF | TGTGCCAGCAGCCGGCAGCGGGGGGCGCTGAATGGCTACACCTTC
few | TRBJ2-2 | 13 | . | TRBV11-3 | CASSPLGSGELFF | TGTGCCAGCAGCCCACTAGGGTCCGGGGAGCTGTTTTTT
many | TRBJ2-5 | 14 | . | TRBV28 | CASRLGPLQETQYF | TGTGCCAGCAGGCTCGGACCCTTACAAGAGACCCAGTACTTC
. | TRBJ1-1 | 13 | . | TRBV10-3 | CAIKKPGGTEAFF | TGTGCCATCAAGAAGCCGGGGGGCACTGAAGCTTTCTTT
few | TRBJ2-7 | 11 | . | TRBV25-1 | CASSELNEQYF | TGTGCCAGCAGTGAATTAAACGAGCAGTACTTC
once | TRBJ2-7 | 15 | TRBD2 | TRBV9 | CASSVGGTSGYEQYF | TGTGCCAGCAGCGTAGGGGGGACTAGCGGCTACGAGCAGTACTTC
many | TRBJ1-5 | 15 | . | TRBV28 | CASSLRTDSNQPQHF | TGTGCCAGCTCACTTCGGACAGATAGCAATCAGCCCCAGCATTTT
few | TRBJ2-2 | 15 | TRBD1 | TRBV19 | CASSTPGTAYRELFF | TGTGCCAGTAGTACCCCGGGGACAGCCTACCGGGAGCTGTTTTTT
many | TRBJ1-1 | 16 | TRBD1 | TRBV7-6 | CASSLIGQGARTEAFF | TGTGCCAGCAGCTTAATAGGCCAGGGGGCGCGAACTGAAGCTTTCTTT
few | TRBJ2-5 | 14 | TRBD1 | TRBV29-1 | CSGENRGWQETQYF | TGCAGCGGGGAAAACAGGGGGTGGCAAGAGACCCAGTACTTC
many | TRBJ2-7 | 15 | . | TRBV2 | CASSDVVDGPYEQYF | TGTGCCAGCAGTGATGTTGTGGACGGGCCCTACGAGCAGTACTTC
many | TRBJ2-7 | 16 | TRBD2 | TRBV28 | CASSFPSAGGSYEQYF | TGTGCCAGCAGTTTCCCCTCAGCGGGAGGGTCCTACGAGCAGTACTTC
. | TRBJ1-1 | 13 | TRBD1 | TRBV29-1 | CSGATGLNTEAFF | TGCAGCGGTGCGACAGGGTTAAACACTGAAGCTTTCTTT
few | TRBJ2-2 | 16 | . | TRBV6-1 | CASSFDYNANTGELFF | TGTGCCAGCAGCTTTGACTACAACGCGAACACCGGGGAGCTGTTTTTT
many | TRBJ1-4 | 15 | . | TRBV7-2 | CASSLIRGGGEKLFF | TGTGCCAGCAGCTTGATCAGGGGCGGGGGTGAAAAACTGTTTTTT
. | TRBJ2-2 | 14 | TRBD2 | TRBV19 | CASRPSGYTGELFF | TGTGCCAGTAGGCCTAGCGGATACACCGGGGAGCTGTTTTTT
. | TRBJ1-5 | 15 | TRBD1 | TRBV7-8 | CASRAQGAGGQPQHF | TGTGCCAGCAGGGCACAGGGGGCAGGGGGTCAGCCCCAGCATTTT
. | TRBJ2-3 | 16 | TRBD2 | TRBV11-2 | CASSSFLTGGPSTQYF | TGTGCCAGCAGCTCCTTCTTAACGGGAGGGCCCTCTACGCAGTATTTT
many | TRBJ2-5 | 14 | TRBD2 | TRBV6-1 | CASSETSGKETQYF | TGTGCCAGCAGTGAGACTAGCGGGAAAGAGACCCAGTACTTC
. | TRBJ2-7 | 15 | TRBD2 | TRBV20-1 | CSTRVLSGRAYEQYF | TGCAGTACTAGAGTCCTTAGCGGGAGGGCCTACGAGCAGTACTTC
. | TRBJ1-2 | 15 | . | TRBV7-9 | CASRDTGYALHGYTF | TGTGCCAGCAGGGATACAGGCTACGCTTTACATGGCTACACCTTC
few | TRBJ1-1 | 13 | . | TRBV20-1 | CSARDPGDTEAFF | TGCAGTGCTAGAGATCCGGGGGACACTGAAGCTTTCTTT
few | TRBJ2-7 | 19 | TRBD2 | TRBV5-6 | CASSLAIPFSGRVFLEQYF | TGTGCCAGCAGCTTGGCTATCCCCTTTAGCGGGAGGGTCTTTCTCGAGCAGTACTTC
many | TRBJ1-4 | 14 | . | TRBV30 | CAWSASVFAEKLFF | TGTGCCTGGAGTGCCTCGGTTTTCGCGGAAAAACTGTTTTTT
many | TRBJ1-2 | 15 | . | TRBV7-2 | CASSSFLRGTYGYTF | TGTGCCAGCAGCTCATTTCTAAGGGGAACCTATGGCTACACCTTC
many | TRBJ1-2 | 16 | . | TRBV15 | CATSRVTTRVRGGYTF | TGTGCCACCAGCAGAGTAACCACGAGGGTGAGAGGAGGCTACACCTTC
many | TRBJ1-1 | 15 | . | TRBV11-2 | CASSLDGQMNTEAFF | TGTGCCAGCAGCTTGGACGGACAGATGAACACTGAAGCTTTCTTT
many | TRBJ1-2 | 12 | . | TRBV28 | CASSLLSYGYTF | TGTGCCAGCAGTTTATTGAGTTATGGCTACACCTTC
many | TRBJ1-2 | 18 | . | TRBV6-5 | CASSSKAFLTTTNYGYTF | TGTGCCAGCAGTTCAAAAGCCTTCCTTACCACTACTAACTATGGCTACACCTTC
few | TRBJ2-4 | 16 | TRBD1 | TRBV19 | CASSMVGTGAKNIQYF | TGTGCCAGTAGTATGGTCGGGACAGGGGCCAAAAACATTCAGTACTTC
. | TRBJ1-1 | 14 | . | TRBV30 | CAWSVVGGITEAFF | TGTGCCTGGAGTGTAGTAGGGGGGATTACTGAAGCTTTCTTT
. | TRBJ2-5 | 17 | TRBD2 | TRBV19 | CASSIFWSSGSDETQYF | TGTGCCAGTAGTATTTTTTGGTCTAGCGGGAGTGATGAGACCCAGTACTTC
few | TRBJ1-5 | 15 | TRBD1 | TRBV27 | CASSFRQGTNQPQHF | TGTGCCAGCAGTTTTCGACAGGGGACGAATCAGCCCCAGCATTTT
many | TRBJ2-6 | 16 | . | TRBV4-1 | CASSQERAAGANVLTF | TGCGCCAGCAGCCAAGAACGAGCTGCCGGGGCCAACGTCCTGACTTTC
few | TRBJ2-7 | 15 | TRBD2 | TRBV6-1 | CASSASGGAGYEQYF | TGTGCCAGCAGTGCTAGCGGAGGGGCGGGCTACGAGCAGTACTTC
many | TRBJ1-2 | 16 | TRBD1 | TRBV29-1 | CSVGHRTGRLNYGYTF | TGCAGCGTTGGGCACCGGACAGGGCGACTTAACTATGGCTACACCTTC
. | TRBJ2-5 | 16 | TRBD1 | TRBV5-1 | CASSLDVAAGGETQYF | TGCGCCAGCAGCTTGGATGTTGCGGCAGGGGGAGAGACCCAGTACTTC
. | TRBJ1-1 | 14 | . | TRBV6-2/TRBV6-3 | CASSYGQTNTEAFF | TGTGCCAGCAGTTATGGACAGACTAACACTGAAGCTTTCTTT
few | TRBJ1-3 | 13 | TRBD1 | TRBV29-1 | CSAQTGSGNTIYF | TGCAGCGCCCAGACAGGGTCAGGAAACACCATATATTTT
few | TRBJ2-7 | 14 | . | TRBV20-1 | CSARTGTDLYEQYF | TGCAGTGCTAGAACCGGGACTGATTTATACGAGCAGTACTTC
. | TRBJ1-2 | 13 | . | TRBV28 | CASSYPQGYGYTF | TGTGCCAGCAGTTACCCGCAGGGGTATGGCTACACCTTC
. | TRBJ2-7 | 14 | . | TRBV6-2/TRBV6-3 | CASSVAGSSHEQYF | TGTGCCAGCAGTGTAGCAGGATCCTCCCACGAGCAGTACTTC
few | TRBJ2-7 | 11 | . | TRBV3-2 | CASLKTCEQYF | TGTGCCAGCTTAAAGACCTGCGAGCAGTACTTC
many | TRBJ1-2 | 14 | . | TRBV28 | CASTRGALGYGYTF | TGTGCCAGCACCCGGGGGGCATTAGGCTATGGCTACACCTTC
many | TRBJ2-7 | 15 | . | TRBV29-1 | CSVEPAESDPYEQYF | TGCAGCGTTGAACCTGCCGAGAGCGATCCCTACGAGCAGTACTTC
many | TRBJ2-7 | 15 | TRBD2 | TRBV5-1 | CASSLVASGSGEQYF | TGCGCCAGCAGCTTGGTTGCTAGCGGGAGTGGGGAGCAGTACTTC
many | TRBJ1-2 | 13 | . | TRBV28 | CASSLEAFYGYTF | TGTGCCAGCAGTTTGGAGGCCTTCTATGGCTACACCTTC